This T cell receptor (beta chain) was identified in a study of OX40 agonist ivuxolimab in advanced cancers. Sequencing was performed with immunoSEQ multiplex PCR; in TCRdb, only in-frame clones are kept and a portion is missing. There are approximately 100,000 clones in the sample; over 75% occur only once, and around 4% lies in the top ten. This clone was seen only a few times. The V end was cut by 8 bases, the J end by 1 base, with 27 bases between. CDR1 is WNHNN, CDR2 SYGVQD, per germline (reference sequence). This CDR3 contains 19 residues. This TCR came from an adult with an advanced solid tumor such as melanoma, head and neck, liver or kidney cancer. This chain links TRBV10-1 with TRBJ1-5, with D perhaps matching TRBD1 (6 bases). The sample here was CD4+ or CD8+ T cells sorted from blood, taken in a trial of the OX40 agonist ivuxolimab. CDR3 nucleotides: TGCGCCAGCCCCAGACGGGCCCGGGACACCTCCCCCAGCAATCAGCCCCAGCATTTT. It is translated as CASPRRARDTSPSNQPQHF.